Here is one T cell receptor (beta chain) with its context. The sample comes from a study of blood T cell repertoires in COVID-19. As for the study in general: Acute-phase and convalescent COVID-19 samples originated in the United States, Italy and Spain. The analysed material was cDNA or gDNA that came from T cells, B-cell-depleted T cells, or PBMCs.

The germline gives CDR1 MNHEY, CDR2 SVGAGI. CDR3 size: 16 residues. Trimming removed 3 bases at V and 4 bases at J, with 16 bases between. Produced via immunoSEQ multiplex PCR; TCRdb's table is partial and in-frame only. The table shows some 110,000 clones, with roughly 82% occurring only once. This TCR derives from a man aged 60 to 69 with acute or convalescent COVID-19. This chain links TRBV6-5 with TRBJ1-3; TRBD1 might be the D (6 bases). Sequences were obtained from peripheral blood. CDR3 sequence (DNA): TGTGCCAGCAGTTATTACGGGGGGGGGCCGGGAAACACCATATATTTT. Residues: CASSYYGGGPGNTIYF.